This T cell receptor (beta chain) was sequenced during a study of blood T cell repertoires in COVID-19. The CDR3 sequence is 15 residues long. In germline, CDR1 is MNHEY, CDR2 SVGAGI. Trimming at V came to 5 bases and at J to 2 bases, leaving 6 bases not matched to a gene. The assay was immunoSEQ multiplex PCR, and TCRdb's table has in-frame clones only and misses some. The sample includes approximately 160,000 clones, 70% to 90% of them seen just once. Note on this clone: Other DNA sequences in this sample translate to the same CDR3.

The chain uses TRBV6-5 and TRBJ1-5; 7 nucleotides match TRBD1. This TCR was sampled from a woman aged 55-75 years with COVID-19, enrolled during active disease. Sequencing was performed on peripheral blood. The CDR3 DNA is TGTGCCAGCAGTCACAGGGGATCGGGCAATCAGCCCCAGCATTTT. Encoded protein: CASSHRGSGNQPQHF.